This T cell receptor beta chain was retrieved from a study of early T cells in non-severe SARS-CoV-2 infection. At the level of the study: With bulk RNA from unsorted whole blood as input, sequencing yielded unpaired chains.

With regard to this clonotype: Its antigen is unknown.

The junction had 2 bases not matched to a gene; V was cut back by 3 bases and J by 2 bases. Germline-derived CDR1 and CDR2 are SQVTM and ANQGSEA. The CDR3 is 14 residues long. Unique molecular identifiers were added to individual cDNA molecules. TCRdb reprocessed the 5' RACE reads with MiXCR, giving one entry per CDR3 protein. The profile shows tens of thousands of distinct CDR3 sequences, around 9.3% of them singletons. Points from the study as a whole: VDJdb matches were skewed toward anti-spike CD8 T cell responses.

This receptor was taken from an adult who was a healthcare worker with PCR-confirmed SARS-CoV-2 infection or an uninfected control (not recorded which). J is TRBJ2-3 and V is TRBV29-1; 10 bases align to TRBD1. The source material was whole blood. The CDR3 coding sequence is TGCAGCGTTGACGGGACAGGGGACACAGATACGCAGTATTTT. It is translated as CSVDGTGDTDTQYF.